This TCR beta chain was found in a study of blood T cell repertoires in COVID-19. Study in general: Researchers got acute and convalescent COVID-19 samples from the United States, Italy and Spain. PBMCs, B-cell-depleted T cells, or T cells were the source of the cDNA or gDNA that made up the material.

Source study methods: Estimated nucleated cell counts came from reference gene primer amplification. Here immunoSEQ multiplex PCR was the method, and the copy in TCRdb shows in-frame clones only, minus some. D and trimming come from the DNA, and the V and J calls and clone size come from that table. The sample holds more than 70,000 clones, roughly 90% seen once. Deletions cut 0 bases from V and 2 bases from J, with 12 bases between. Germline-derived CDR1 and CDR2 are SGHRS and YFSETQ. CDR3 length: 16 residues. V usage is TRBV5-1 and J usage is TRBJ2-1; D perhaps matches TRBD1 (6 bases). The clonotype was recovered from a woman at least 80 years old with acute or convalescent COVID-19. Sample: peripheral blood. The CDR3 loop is CASSLGGTSTYNEQFF. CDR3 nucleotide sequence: TGCGCCAGCAGCTTGGGAGGGACAAGTACCTACAATGAGCAGTTCTTC.